This TCR beta chain was recovered during a study of blood T cell repertoires in COVID-19. Study in general: Researchers got acute and convalescent COVID-19 samples from the United States, Italy and Spain.

Per the authors' pipeline: It was from reference gene primer amplification that nucleated cell counts were estimated. Sequencing was performed with immunoSEQ multiplex PCR; in TCRdb, only in-frame clones are kept and a portion is missing. V and J calls plus clone size are reproduced from that table; the DNA served to infer D and trimming. This table holds about 40,000 clones, about 88% found once. The V gene's germline CDR1 is MNHEY and CDR2 SMNVEV (reference sequence). The trim removed 6 bases at V and 4 bases at J, leaving 10 bases unmatched. There are 15 residues in the CDR3. The sample taken for sequencing was peripheral blood. The chain links TRBV27 to TRBJ1-1, with TRBD1 identical over 8 bases. The TCR sequence derives from a man in his fifties in a cohort sampled during active COVID-19. CDR3 nucleotide sequence: TGTGCCAGCAGACACCGACAGGGGATGAGCACTGAAGCTTTCTTT. Its translation: CASRHRQGMSTEAFF.